These 4 T cell receptor beta chains share one sample of origin, sequenced in a study of shared clonotypes between healthy human individuals. Here immunoSEQ multiplex PCR was the method, and the copy in TCRdb shows in-frame clones only, minus some. Here the sample spans roughly 2 million clones, roughly 95% being singletons. Sequenced sample: naive CD4+ T cells sorted from blood. Stated subset: CD45RA+ positively selected. Every receptor here comes from a man aged 18 to 30 in good health.

This chain links TRBV7-2 with TRBJ1-2, with D tentatively TRBD1 (6 bases). Germline V gene sequence: CDR1 SGHTA, CDR2 FQGNSA. The CDR3 has 13 residues. Deletions cut 0 bases from V and 8 bases from J, with 10 bases between. The CDR3 nucleotides read TGTGCCAGCAGCTTAGCAGGGGGACAAGGCTACACCTTC. Its protein is CASSLAGGQGYTF.

This chain connects TRBV18 to TRBJ2-2, with D possibly being TRBD2 (6 bases). CDR3 length equals 17 residues. The V end lost 3 bases, the J end lost 1 base, and 15 bases lay between the germline ends. Germline assignment: CDR1 KGHSH and CDR2 LQKENI. CDR3 DNA sequence: TGTGCCAGCTCACCGGTCCGTGGCGGGATGAACACCGGGGAGCTGTTTTTT. Translation: CASSPVRGGMNTGELFF.

The chain uses TRBV5-1 and TRBJ1-3, with 8 bases fitting TRBD1. This CDR3 has 14 amino acids. Per the germline V gene, CDR1 is SGHRS and CDR2 is YFSETQ. With 3 bases clipped from V and 4 bases from J, the junction kept 3 bases outside the gene matches. The CDR3 nucleotides read TGCGCCAGCAGCTCACAGGGGGGAGGAAACACCATATATTTT. This sequence encodes CASSSQGGGNTIYF.

To note about this clone: Other DNA sequences from this sample encode an identical CDR3 as well. The chain joins TRBV30 to TRBJ1-1; 10 positions match TRBD1. The germline CDR1 and CDR2 sequences are GTSNPN and SVGIG (reference sequence). This CDR3 region has 13 residues. V gave up 1 base and J gave up 4 bases; unmatched junction bases: 0. The CDR3: CAWSGTGGTEAFF. For the CDR3, the DNA is TGTGCCTGGAGTGGGACAGGGGGCACTGAAGCTTTCTTT.